This T cell receptor (beta chain) was sequenced in a study of molecular identifiers for immune sequencing clone quantification. Preparation of the bulk TCR libraries relied on previously described methods and listed TCR primers. In TCRdb, the PCR reads were re-called with MiXCR into one record per CDR3 protein. The sample holds approximately 500,000 distinct CDR3 sequences, about 20% seen once. In germline, CDR1 is DFQATT, CDR2 SNEGSKA (reference sequence). The CDR3 is 13 amino acids. Trimming left V 5 bases short and J 4 bases short, with 11 bases between. This clonotype was seen only a few times. This TCR was recovered from a human donor in good health. Some libraries in this study had Jurkat cell RNA spiked in. The rearrangement uses TRBV20-1 and TRBJ2-2, with D possibly TRBD2 on 6 matching bases. The sequenced material came from naive CD8+ T cells from blood, with Jurkat cell RNA spiked in. Subset specified: FACS-sorted CD8+CD4-CCR7+CD45RA+ naive T cells. This CDR3 is CSAEGLRTGELFF. CDR3 sequence (DNA): TGCAGTGCTGAGGGACTGCGCACCGGGGAGCTGTTTTTT.